These 17 T cell receptor beta chains share one sample of origin, sequenced in a study of blood T cells in healthy people across ages. For the second PCR, which ran for roughly 7 to 11 cycles, a sample-barcoded 5' primer and a J-beta primer mix were used. A single record per CDR3 protein comes from TCRdb applying MiXCR to the 5' RACE reads. The data contain about a million distinct CDR3 sequences, roughly 48% of them seen just once; the ten biggest clones take up around 15%. Sequenced material: blood. These TCRs come from a man aged 25 to 45 in good health.

A few counts support this clonotype. This chain connects TRBV30 to TRBJ2-7; 8 positions match TRBD1. There are 13 residues in the CDR3. Germline loops: CDR1 GTSNPN, CDR2 SVGIG (reference sequence). V lost 3 bases, J lost 3 bases, and 4 bases stayed unmatched. In DNA form, the CDR3 reads TGTGCCTGGAGCAGAGACAGGGGCTACGAGCAGTACTTC. It yields the protein CAWSRDRGYEQYF.

The rearrangement links TRBV20-1 to TRBJ2-7; 9 bases align to TRBD1. Germline CDR1 DFQATT, CDR2 SNEGSKA (reference sequence). The CDR3 sequence is 14 residues long. J gave up 3 bases and V 3 bases, and 6 bases lay outside the gene matches. The DNA for the CDR3 is TGCAGTGCTAGTGCCTGGGGACAGGGCTACGAGCAGTACTTC. Its translation: CSASAWGQGYEQYF.

V usage is TRBV27 and J usage is TRBJ1-6, with 8 nucleotides matching TRBD1. The CDR3 sequence is 15 residues long. The V segment lost 4 bases and the J segment 9 bases; nucleotides outside the gene matches: 8. Germline lookup yields CDR1 MNHEY and CDR2 SMNVEV (reference sequence). CDR3 sequence: CASSSEQGGSSPLHF. CDR3 coding DNA: TGTGCCAGCAGTTCGGAACAGGGGGGAAGTTCACCCCTCCACTTT.

The chain employs TRBV6-5 and TRBJ2-1, with 10 bases lining up with TRBD1. The trim removed 0 bases at V and 8 bases at J, leaving 4 bases unmatched. Germline lookup yields CDR1 MNHEY and CDR2 SVGAGI. The CDR3 totals 15 residues. The CDR3 DNA is TGTGCCAGCAGTTACTCGGGGACAGGGGTTGATGAGCAGTTCTTC. It is translated as CASSYSGTGVDEQFF.

CDR3 in amino acids: CASSLFREGYEQYF. The CDR3 DNA is TGTGCCAGCAGTTTATTCCGAGAGGGTTACGAGCAGTACTTC. The V call is TRBV27, the J call TRBJ2-7; perhaps TRBD2 as D (5 bases). Trimming removed 1 base from V and 4 bases from J, with 11 bases in between. The CDR3 length is 14 residues. The germline V gene has CDR1 MNHEY and CDR2 SMNVEV (reference sequence).

This chain links TRBV5-1 with TRBJ2-3; TRBD2 might be the D (6 bases). CDR3 length: 15 amino acids. The germline V gene encodes CDR1 SGHRS and CDR2 YFSETQ. Trimming took off 9 bases at V and 4 bases at J, with 21 bases between the two ends. CDR3 coding DNA: TGCGCCACCAATCCCGGGGACTCGAGGGCAGATACGCAGTATTTT. This sequence encodes CATNPGDSRADTQYF.

This clonotype has a handful of counts. The rearrangement links TRBV4-1 to TRBJ1-2; D remains unclear. V was shortened by 1 base and J by 0 bases, with 12 bases between the two germline ends. Germline CDR1 reads MGHRA; CDR2 reads YSYEKL. The CDR3 has 16 amino acids. CDR3: CASSQGGGRTNYGYTF. In DNA form, the CDR3 reads TGCGCCAGCAGCCAAGGTGGAGGGCGGACTAACTATGGCTACACCTTC.

V gene TRBV11-2 combines with J gene TRBJ2-1; D gene ambiguous. The CDR3 runs to 17 residues. The germline V and J ends were trimmed by 5 bases and 6 bases, with 23 bases remaining between them. Germline V CDR1 and CDR2: SGHAT, FQNNGV. CDR3 loop: CASSLPSEWLKGNEQFF. DNA for the CDR3: TGTGCCAGCAGCCTACCTAGTGAGTGGCTGAAGGGCAATGAGCAGTTCTTC. The entire variable domain, with the rest obtained from reference TRBV11-2 and TRBJ2-1, is as follows: EAGVAQSPRYKIIEKRQSVAFWCNPISGHATLYWYQQILGQGPKLLIQFQNNGVVDDSQLPKDRFSAERLKGVDSTLKIQPAKLEDSAVYLCASSLPSEWLKGNEQFFGPGTRLTVL.

This clonotype was counted a few times. The chain uses TRBV4-1 and TRBJ2-3; D is perhaps TRBD1 (5 bases). The CDR3 length is 17 residues. Germline-derived CDR1 and CDR2 are MGHRA and YSYEKL. The V end was cut by 1 base, the J end by 0 bases, with 14 bases between. For the CDR3, the DNA is TGCGCCAGCAGCCAAGTCACGACAGAGATTAGCACAGATACGCAGTATTTT. Translated, it gives CASSQVTTEISTDTQYF.

This sequence joins TRBV6-1 and TRBJ1-6, with D possibly matching TRBD1 (5 bases). V lost 0 bases and J 7 bases, leaving 13 bases between the germline ends. From germline, CDR1 is MNHNS and CDR2 SASEGT. CDR3 length: 16 residues. The CDR3: CASSEARRVGNSPLHF. The CDR3 DNA reads TGTGCCAGCAGTGAAGCGCGCAGGGTGGGGAATTCACCCCTCCACTTT.

This clonotype was recorded at least ten times. The chain carries TRBV20-1 and TRBJ2-7; 9 bases line up with TRBD1. Germline CDR1 DFQATT, CDR2 SNEGSKA (reference sequence). Trimming took 6 bases from V and 3 from J; bases not matched to a gene: 12. This CDR3 is 15 amino acids long. The CDR3 DNA reads as TGCAGTGCCATTTTGATACAGGGGGCCTACTACGAGCAGTACTTC. Translation gives CSAILIQGAYYEQYF.

The chain links TRBV10-3 to TRBJ1-2, with D unclear. V was trimmed by 4 bases and J by 4 bases, leaving 7 bases between them. There are 12 residues in the CDR3. CDR1 is ENHRY and CDR2 is SYGVKD in the germline V gene. The CDR3 sequence is CAISAAGYGYTF. CDR3 nucleotides: TGTGCCATCAGTGCGGCAGGCTATGGCTACACCTTC.

The V gene is TRBV14, the J gene TRBJ1-1; D uncertain. The CDR3 covers 13 residues. Germline V CDR1 and CDR2: SGHDN, FVKESK. Trimming left V 1 base short and J 5 bases short, with 8 bases between. CDR3 sequence reads: CASSQVVQTEAFF. CDR3 nucleotides: TGTGCCAGCAGCCAAGTGGTCCAGACTGAAGCTTTCTTT.

This clonotype was found a few times. This rearrangement joins TRBV7-8 to TRBJ1-1; a weak D match, TRBD1 (5 bases). Germline CDR1 SGHVS, CDR2 FQNEAQ. The CDR3 runs to 17 residues. The germline V and J ends were trimmed by 1 base and 3 bases, with 18 bases remaining between them. The CDR3, as DNA: TGTGCCAGCAGCTTAGTCTGGCAGCAAGGGGACGACACTGAAGCTTTCTTT. As protein: CASSLVWQQGDDTEAFF.

As for this clonotype: A single base separates this from a much larger clone, so it may be a read error. V gene TRBV29-1 combines with J gene TRBJ2-1, with D possibly being TRBD2 (6 bases). V lost 7 bases and J 6 bases, leaving 19 bases between the germline ends. Per germline, CDR1 SQVTM and CDR2 ANQGSEA. The CDR3 sequence is 14 residues long. This chain's CDR3 is CSASARRGSNEQFF. The CDR3 DNA reads as TGCAGCGCCTCTGCTCGCCGGGGGTCCAATGAGCAGTTCTTC.

The chain is built from TRBV6-2 or TRBV6-3 and TRBJ2-7; D gene unclear. The V end was cut by 5 bases, the J end by 2 bases, with 10 bases between. Germline CDR1 MNHEY, CDR2 SVGEGT. This CDR3 has 13 residues. The CDR3 protein is CASSDELPYEQYF. CDR3 in DNA: TGTGCCAGCAGTGACGAGCTCCCCTACGAGCAGTACTTC.

This clonotype was picked up many times. CDR3 region: CASSEGSGGAYEQFF. The CDR3 DNA sequence: TGTGCCAGCAGTGAGGGTAGCGGGGGGGCTTATGAGCAGTTCTTC. The gene calls are TRBV6-4 and TRBJ2-1; 11 positions match TRBD2. Germline CDR1 and CDR2: MRHNA and SNTAGT. The CDR3 has 15 residues. V lost 3 bases to trimming and J lost 8 bases; unmatched junction nucleotides: 6.